This T cell receptor (beta chain) was sequenced for a study of blood T cell repertoires in COVID-19. For the study at large: Samples of COVID-19 (acute and convalescent) were obtained from the United States, Italy and Spain. The analysed material was cDNA or gDNA that came from T cells, B-cell-depleted T cells, or PBMCs.

The V end lost 5 bases, the J end lost 1 base, and 14 bases lay between the germline ends. Per the germline V gene, CDR1 is SNHLY and CDR2 is FYNNEI. The CDR3 is 15 amino acids. In the source study's methods: Quantification of nucleated cells was approximated via reference gene primer amplification. Generated by immunoSEQ multiplex PCR, the TCRdb table keeps only in-frame clones and is missing some. The V and J calls and the clone size are those of that table, but D and trimming were determined from the DNA. The sample consists of some 40,000 clones, 70% to 90% of them appearing once. This TCR derives from a human donor in a cohort sampled during active COVID-19. The chain joins TRBV2 to TRBJ1-1; D is perhaps TRBD1 (5 bases). The sequenced sample consisted of peripheral blood. CDR3 sequence reads: CASSLLGGPNTEAFF. CDR3 nucleotide sequence: TGTGCCAGCAGTCTTCTCGGGGGACCGAACACTGAAGCTTTCTTT. The full variable domain, with the rest looked up from reference TRBV2 and TRBJ1-1, is EPEVTQTPSHQVTQMGQEVILRCVPISNHLYFYWYRQILGQKVEFLVSFYNNEISEKSEIFDDQFSVERPDGSNFTLKIRSTKLEDSAMYFCASSLLGGPNTEAFFGQGTRLTVV.